This is a list of T cell receptor beta chains from one sample in a study of blood T cells in healthy people across ages. TCRdb passed the 5' RACE reads through MiXCR, listing each CDR3 protein once. The data contain about 800,000 distinct CDR3 sequences, 58% of them singletons. Sequencing was done on a sample of blood. The receptors were sampled from a man aged 25-45 years in good health. The CDR3 runs from the conserved cysteine through the conserved F or W. The D gene is left open where the match is weak. Only some rows state a clone size, as once, few, many or a class for expanded clones.

d_call	v_call	j_call	clone_size	cdr3_aa	cdr3_nt
.	TRBV5-4	TRBJ2-6	.	CASSASLSGANVLTF	TGTGCCAGCAGCGCCTCCCTTTCTGGGGCCAACGTCCTGACTTTC
.	TRBV20-1	TRBJ2-1	.	CSADDQTNEQFF	TGCAGTGCCGACGACCAGACCAATGAGCAGTTCTTC
TRBD1	TRBV2	TRBJ1-6	.	CAKSGTENNSPLHF	TGTGCCAAATCCGGGACAGAGAATAATTCACCCCTCCACTTT
TRBD1	TRBV7-2	TRBJ2-5	few	CASSLTGTGVETQYF	TGTGCCAGCAGCTTAACCGGGACAGGGGTGGAGACCCAGTACTTC
TRBD2	TRBV7-2	TRBJ2-1	.	CASSSRGTSGVNEQFF	TGTGCCAGCAGCTCCAGGGGGACTAGCGGGGTTAATGAGCAGTTCTTC
TRBD2	TRBV5-1	TRBJ2-3	.	CASSLGRETLSTDTQYF	TGCGCCAGCAGCTTGGGGCGGGAGACCCTTAGCACAGATACGCAGTATTTT
.	TRBV29-1	TRBJ2-7	.	CSARDDEQYF	TGCAGCGCACGGGACGACGAGCAGTACTTC
.	TRBV20-1	TRBJ1-2	few	CSAAGTYSGYTF	TGCAGTGCTGCCGGGACTTATAGCGGCTACACCTTC
.	TRBV6-6	TRBJ2-7	few	CASSYGRTDYEQYF	TGTGCCAGCAGTTACGGACGAACCGACTACGAGCAGTACTTC
TRBD2	TRBV4-2	TRBJ2-7	.	CASSPLSGRRYEQYF	TGTGCCAGCAGCCCCCTTAGCGGGCGACGCTACGAGCAGTACTTC